Included here is one T cell receptor (beta chain) sequence, with context. This CDR3 region has 13 residues. V lost 6 bases, J lost 8 bases, and 14 bases lay in between. CDR1 is SGHNT, CDR2 YYREEE, per germline (reference sequence). This record comes from a study of T cell responses to AZD1222 COVID-19 vaccine. Libraries were prepared by immunoSEQ multiplex PCR; TCRdb keeps only in-frame clonotypes and omits some of them. The table shows more than 110,000 clones, with about 92% occurring only once. J is TRBJ2-2 and V is TRBV5-4; D gene unclear. This receptor was obtained from an adult in good health. The material was peripheral blood, obtained on day 0 of AZD1222 vaccination. CDR3 amino acids: CASTLMGLGELFF. The CDR3 nucleotides read TGTGCCAGCACCCTGATGGGATTGGGGGAGCTGTTTTTT.